This T cell receptor (delta chain) stems from a study of γδ T cells in repeated Plasmodium falciparum infection. The wider study: Age- and gender-matched Australian children served as comparison for malaria-exposed Malian children. Malian repertoires were sampled cross-sectionally without transmission and longitudinally through febrile malaria. Study-wide points: Over time and infection, Vgamma9/Vdelta2+ repertoires remained highly stable and polyclonal.

Bulk repertoires came from Vgamma9/Vdelta2+ or Vdelta2-negative gammadelta T cells flow-sorted from PBMC. TCRdb applied CATT to the multiplex PCR reads for clone calling. The sample holds approximately 90,000 delta-chain clones; over 0.9% are singletons and the top ten take 9.6%. Remarks on this clone: Its antigen is currently unknown. The protein TCRdb gives is from a much larger clone and does not agree with this DNA's translation at residue 4, likely a read error; the protein shown here comes from the DNA.

Germline V lookup: CDR1 GEAIGNYY, CDR2 EKD. The CDR3 runs to 20 residues. V shed 5 bases, J shed 0 bases, and the junction held 20 bases outside the gene matches. V and J are TRDV2 and TRDJ1; TRDD3 aligns across 10 bases. TCRdb is silent on the J gene; assignment here came from matching the DNA to germline. This clonotype originated in a pool of human donors (malaria-infected and uninfected, not separated). Material for sequencing was gamma-delta T cells from blood. The CDR3 protein is CACGTPAVYGGYRYTDKLIF. As DNA, the CDR3 is TGTGCCTGTGGCACGCCCGCAGTGTATGGGGGATACAGGTACACCGATAAACTCATCTTT.